The 20 T cell receptor beta chains below come from one sample, sequenced in a study of blood T cell repertoires in COVID-19. TCRdb keeps only in-frame clones here, not all; method: immunoSEQ multiplex PCR. The profile shows around 77,000 clones, about 80% of them singletons. The sample was peripheral blood. The receptors here all came from a man aged 25-45 years with COVID-19, enrolled during active disease.

The chain employs TRBV2 and TRBJ2-7; D possibly corresponds to TRBD2 (6 bases). Trimming pared 3 bases from V and 0 bases from J, leaving 9 bases between. This CDR3 spans 14 amino acids. CDR1 is SNHLY, CDR2 FYNNEI, per germline. CDR3 sequence reads: CASSDSGSSYEQYF. The CDR3 DNA sequence: TGTGCCAGCAGTGATAGCGGAAGCTCCTACGAGCAGTACTTC.

This clone was recorded a few times. V and J are TRBV28 and TRBJ1-1; 8 bases are a match to TRBD1. Germline V gene lookup returns CDR1 MDHEN and CDR2 SYDVKM. This CDR3 has 14 amino acids. J lost 13 bases, V lost 6 bases, and 16 bases had no gene match. The chain's CDR3 is CASSFQPGQGNVFF. The CDR3 DNA follows: TGTGCCAGCAGCTTCCAACCAGGACAGGGAAACGTTTTCTTT.

J is TRBJ1-5 and V is TRBV6-6; D remains ambiguous. CDR1 is MNHNY, CDR2 SVGAGI, per germline (reference sequence). The CDR3 length is 15 residues. Trimming took off 0 bases at V and 1 base at J, with 7 bases between the two ends. The DNA for the CDR3 is TGTGCCAGCAGTTACTCCACTGCAAGCAATCAGCCCCAGCATTTT. It yields the protein CASSYSTASNQPQHF.

The J gene is TRBJ2-1, the V gene TRBV7-3, with D unresolved. V shed 2 bases and J shed 5 bases, with 22 bases lying between them. Germline CDR1 SGHTA, CDR2 FQGTGA. The CDR3 is made up of 18 amino acids. For the CDR3, the DNA is TGTGCCAGCAGCTTAGCTCCCCCGGAGATAGCCCGAGACAATGAGCAGTTCTTC. The encoded protein is CASSLAPPEIARDNEQFF.

This clone occurred once. The J gene is TRBJ1-5, the V gene TRBV7-2; 8 nucleotides agree with TRBD1. Germline V gives CDR1 SGHTA, CDR2 FQGNSA. There are 15 residues in the CDR3. Trimming cost V 5 bases and J 3 bases; bases outside gene matches: 6. For the CDR3, the DNA is TGTGCCAGCAGCATGGGACAGGCGATCAATCAGCCCCAGCATTTT. Translated, it gives CASSMGQAINQPQHF.

This chain connects TRBV29-1 to TRBJ2-1; a weak D match, TRBD2 (6 bases). This CDR3 has 12 residues. V was clipped by 0 bases and J by 7 bases, with 7 bases between them. Per germline, CDR1 SQVTM and CDR2 ANQGSEA. The CDR3 sequence: CSVEEGGNEQFF. CDR3 nucleotide sequence: TGCAGCGTTGAAGAAGGAGGGAATGAGCAGTTCTTC.

Regarding this clone: A read error may produce the germline difference seen at one junction end. The J gene is TRBJ1-5, the V gene TRBV19; a possible D gene is TRBD1 (6 bases). The CDR3 runs 10 residues. CDR1 and CDR2 (germline): LNHDA, SQIVND (reference sequence). The CDR3 reads CASRGGGLLF. In DNA, the CDR3 is TGTGCCAGCCGGGGGGGCGGATTACTTTTT.

V is TRBV5-4 and J is TRBJ2-7, with 8 nucleotides matching TRBD2. Trimming at V came to 4 bases and at J to 5 bases, leaving 8 bases not matched to a gene. The V gene's germline CDR1 is SGHNT and CDR2 YYREEE (reference sequence). The CDR3 length is 14 residues. CDR3 sequence reads: CASSRLAIPHEQYF. CDR3 nucleotide sequence: TGTGCCAGCAGCCGACTAGCGATCCCCCACGAGCAGTACTTC. Using reference TRBV5-4 and TRBJ2-7 for the parts outside the CDR3, the full variable domain is ETGVTQSPTHLIKTRGQQVTLRCSSQSGHNTVSWYQQALGQGPQFIFQYYREEENGRGNFPPRFSGLQFPNYSSELNVNALELDDSALYLCASSRLAIPHEQYFGPGTRLTVT.

V is TRBV6-5 and J is TRBJ2-3; a possible D gene is TRBD1 (5 bases). The V gene's germline CDR1 is MNHEY and CDR2 SVGAGI. CDR3 length: 15 amino acids. V gave up 2 bases and J gave up 3 bases, with 12 bases separating them. CDR3 in amino acids: CASSYGQGGTDTQYF. The DNA for the CDR3 is TGTGCCAGCAGTTACGGCCAGGGTGGGACAGATACGCAGTATTTT.

This rearrangement joins TRBV28 to TRBJ2-5, with D possibly TRBD1 on 6 matching bases. The V gene's germline CDR1 is MDHEN and CDR2 SYDVKM. V was cut by 8 bases and J by 0 bases, with 16 bases left in between. This CDR3 comprises 15 residues. As DNA, the CDR3 is TGTGCCAGCCCTACCGATTACAGGGACCAAGAGACCCAGTACTTC. Amino acid sequence: CASPTDYRDQETQYF.

V and J are TRBV12-5 and TRBJ2-2; 8 bases line up with TRBD1. V was clipped by 0 bases and J by 6 bases; unmatched bases: 21. This CDR3 is 21 amino acids long. Germline V lookup: CDR1 LGHNT, CDR2 FRNRAP. The CDR3 reads CASGLVLSGQDRQLMAGELFF. In nucleotides, the CDR3 is TGTGCTAGTGGTTTGGTACTTTCGGGACAGGATAGACAACTTATGGCCGGGGAGCTGTTTTTT.

This sequence joins TRBV4-1 and TRBJ2-7; 11 nucleotides match TRBD1. The CDR3 runs 17 residues. The junction had 12 bases not matched to a gene; V was cut back by 5 bases and J by 3 bases. The germline V gene encodes CDR1 MGHRA and CDR2 YSYEKL. The CDR3 DNA is TGCGCCAGCAGCGGCGACTCGGGACAGGGGGTTTTCTACGAGCAGTACTTC. It is translated as CASSGDSGQGVFYEQYF.

CDR3 DNA: TGTGCCAGCAGTAGGACTAGCGTTTTAGATGAGCAGTTCTTC. Amino acid sequence: CASSRTSVLDEQFF. The rearrangement links TRBV2 to TRBJ2-1, with 9 bases aligning to TRBD2. CDR1 SNHLY and CDR2 FYNNEI come from the germline V gene. The CDR3 sequence is 14 residues long. Trimming at V came to 5 bases and at J to 8 bases, leaving 7 bases not matched to a gene.

This clone was counted only a few times. This chain joins TRBV5-4 and TRBJ1-1, with a possible D match to TRBD1 (6 bases). The germline V and J ends were trimmed by 3 bases and 1 base, with 13 bases remaining between them. The germline CDR1 and CDR2 sequences are SGHNT and YYREEE (reference sequence). This CDR3 has 15 amino acids. The CDR3 spells CASSWGRVGNTEAFF. Written as DNA, the CDR3 is TGTGCCAGCAGCTGGGGGCGCGTAGGGAACACTGAAGCTTTCTTT.

This rearrangement joins TRBV19 to TRBJ2-1; the match to TRBD2 covers 10 bases. This CDR3 comprises 17 residues. The trim removed 1 base at V and 9 bases at J, leaving 12 bases unmatched. Per germline, CDR1 LNHDA and CDR2 SQIVND (reference sequence). The CDR3 sequence is CASSIATSGYSGVEQFF. The CDR3 DNA sequence: TGTGCCAGTAGTATAGCGACTAGCGGGTACTCTGGGGTTGAGCAGTTCTTC.

This chain's CDR3 is CASSRSGAAGSSYNEQFF. DNA for the CDR3: TGTGCCAGCAGCCGCTCTGGAGCGGCCGGTAGCTCCTACAATGAGCAGTTCTTC. V is TRBV11-2 and J is TRBJ2-1, with D perhaps TRBD2 (5 bases). The germline V and J ends were trimmed by 5 bases and 0 bases, with 20 bases remaining between them. This CDR3 is 18 amino acids long. Germline-derived CDR1 and CDR2 are SGHAT and FQNNGV.

CDR3 coding DNA: TGTGCCTGGACCGTCGTCGGACAGCGCAATGAAAAACTGTTTTTT. Translated: CAWTVVGQRNEKLFF. This chain connects TRBV30 to TRBJ1-4; D perhaps matches TRBD1 (6 bases). V was clipped by 4 bases and J by 5 bases, with 17 bases between them. The CDR3 is 15 amino acids. Germline loops: CDR1 GTSNPN, CDR2 SVGIG (reference sequence).

This clone occurred once. V and J are TRBV28 and TRBJ2-7, with TRBD2 as a possible D gene (6 bases). CDR1 and CDR2 from the germline V gene are MDHEN and SYDVKM. V lost 5 bases and J 2 bases, leaving 13 bases between the germline ends. CDR3 length: 14 amino acids. CDR3 DNA sequence: TGTGCCAGCAGTCCGCTAGGGGAGGCCTACGAGCAGTACTTC. It encodes CASSPLGEAYEQYF.

The genes are TRBV4-1 and TRBJ1-1; 8 bases match TRBD1. Trimming cost V 4 bases and J 1 base; bases outside gene matches: 8. Germline values: CDR1 MGHRA, CDR2 YSYEKL. The CDR3 sequence is 16 residues long. CDR3 bases: TGCGCCAGCAGCCCTATTTACAGGGGGGAGAACACTGAAGCTTTCTTT. It encodes CASSPIYRGENTEAFF.

The chain links TRBV7-9 to TRBJ1-1; D unresolved. CDR3 length equals 14 residues. Germline V lookup: CDR1 SEHNR, CDR2 FQNEAQ (reference sequence). The V end lost 0 bases, the J end lost 1 base, and 6 bases lay between the germline ends. The CDR3 loop is CASSLARRNTEAFF. CDR3 bases: TGTGCCAGCAGCTTAGCACGGAGGAACACTGAAGCTTTCTTT. Together with reference TRBV7-9 and TRBJ1-1, the CDR3 gives the full variable domain: DTGVSQNPRHKITKRGQNVTFRCDPISEHNRLYWYRQTLGQGPEFLTYFQNEAQLEKSRLLSDRFSAERPKGSFSTLEIQRTEQGDSAMYLCASSLARRNTEAFFGQGTRLTVV.